What follows are 22 T cell receptor beta chains derived from one specimen sequenced in a study of memory CD4+ T cells and cytomegalovirus serostatus. Assay: immunoSEQ multiplex PCR; the TCRdb copy retains only in-frame clones and omits some. The sample consists of 50,000 to 65,000 clones, around four fifths of them appearing once. Single viable CD3+CD4+CD8-CD45RO+ cells were sorted as the memory CD4+ T cells. Sequenced material: memory CD4+ T cells from blood. The receptors here all came from an adult in good health and CMV-seropositive.

CDR3 DNA sequence: TGTGCCAGTAGCGGGGGGAACACCGGGGAGCTGTTTTTT. This encodes CASSGGNTGELFF. V gene TRBV19 combines with J gene TRBJ2-2; D is perhaps TRBD2 (6 bases). The ends were cut back, 6 bases at V and 1 base at J, with 6 bases in the middle. The CDR3 has 13 amino acids. The germline gives CDR1 LNHDA, CDR2 SQIVND (reference sequence).

The gene calls are TRBV29-1 and TRBJ2-7, with D unclear. The CDR3 has 13 residues. Trimming shortened V by 1 base and J by 2 bases, and 9 bases separated the two germline ends. Germline V gives CDR1 SQVTM, CDR2 ANQGSEA. The CDR3 sequence is CSVEGETPYEQYF. The DNA for the CDR3 is TGCAGCGTTGAAGGCGAGACCCCCTACGAGCAGTACTTC.

The chain couples TRBV7-2 to TRBJ1-4; D remains unclear. The CDR3 covers 15 residues. Germline loops: CDR1 SGHTA, CDR2 FQGNSA. Trimming removed 1 base at V and 0 bases at J, with 6 bases between. The CDR3 DNA reads TGTGCCAGCAGCTTAGGTAGAGCAACTAATGAAAAACTGTTTTTT. The encoded protein is CASSLGRATNEKLFF.

This chain uses TRBV7-8 with TRBJ1-2; D unresolved. The CDR3 loop spans 15 amino acids. Germline V CDR1 and CDR2: SGHVS, FQNEAQ. Trimming shortened V by 0 bases and J by 0 bases, and 8 bases separated the two germline ends. The CDR3 region is CASSLAAGANYGYTF. CDR3 nucleotides: TGTGCCAGCAGCTTAGCGGCCGGGGCTAACTATGGCTACACCTTC.

The chain joins TRBV15 to TRBJ1-1; D remains ambiguous. Trimming pared 0 bases from V and 1 base from J, leaving 3 bases between. CDR1 is LNHNV and CDR2 is YYDKDF in the germline V gene (reference sequence). The CDR3 totals 13 residues. The CDR3 DNA reads as TGTGCCACCAGCAGAGAGGGGAACACTGAAGCTTTCTTT. It yields the protein CATSREGNTEAFF.

The CDR3 region is CASSEAQGRYGYTF. CDR3 in DNA: TGTGCCAGCAGTGAAGCTCAGGGGCGCTATGGCTACACCTTC. V gene TRBV2 combines with J gene TRBJ1-2, with D perhaps TRBD1 (6 bases). CDR3 size: 14 residues. Per the germline V gene, CDR1 is SNHLY and CDR2 is FYNNEI. The V end was cut by 0 bases, the J end by 4 bases, with 9 bases between.

This chain links TRBV10-3 with TRBJ2-7; D is possibly TRBD1 or TRBD2 (5 bases each). The CDR3 has 13 amino acids. Germline V gene sequence: CDR1 ENHRY, CDR2 SYGVKD. V lost 6 bases and J lost 0, with 9 bases in between. In DNA, the CDR3 is TGTGCCATCAGGGGACGGAACTCCTACGAGCAGTACTTC. The encoded protein is CAIRGRNSYEQYF.

This sequence joins TRBV25-1 and TRBJ1-4, with TRBD1 identical over 10 bases. From germline, CDR1 is MGHDK and CDR2 SYGVNS. The CDR3 totals 16 residues. V lost 2 bases to trimming and J lost 7 bases; unmatched junction nucleotides: 7. The CDR3 DNA sequence: TGTGCCAGCAGTGAACCCCGACAGGGGGCTATTGAAAAACTGTTTTTT. It yields the protein CASSEPRQGAIEKLFF.

The CDR3 is CATSRDLGGTDTQYF. The DNA for the CDR3 is TGTGCCACCAGCAGAGATCTGGGGGGCACAGATACGCAGTATTTT. The rearrangement uses TRBV15 and TRBJ2-3, with D perhaps TRBD1 or TRBD2 (5 bases each). CDR3 size: 15 residues. Germline CDR1 and CDR2: LNHNV and YYDKDF (reference sequence). V lost 0 bases to trimming and J lost 1 base, with 8 bases between them.

The gene calls are TRBV7-2 and TRBJ2-1, with D unclear. This CDR3 is 13 amino acids long. V was clipped by 4 bases and J by 9 bases, with 13 bases between them. Germline CDR1 reads SGHTA; CDR2 reads FQGNSA. CDR3 in amino acids: CASSSYLDGEQFF. For the CDR3, the DNA is TGTGCCAGCAGCTCCTACCTAGATGGTGAGCAGTTCTTC.

The chain links TRBV11-2 to TRBJ1-2; no definite D call. Trimming cost V 3 bases and J 8 bases, with 13 bases left between them. This CDR3 is 13 amino acids long. From germline, CDR1 is SGHAT and CDR2 FQNNGV. The CDR3 sequence: CASSLNQRSGYTF. For the CDR3, the DNA is TGTGCCAGCAGCTTGAACCAGCGCTCGGGCTACACCTTC. Looking up the rest from reference TRBV11-2 and TRBJ1-2 gives the full variable domain: EAGVAQSPRYKIIEKRQSVAFWCNPISGHATLYWYQQILGQGPKLLIQFQNNGVVDDSQLPKDRFSAERLKGVDSTLKIQPAKLEDSAVYLCASSLNQRSGYTFGSGTRLTVV.

The rearrangement uses TRBV7-2 and TRBJ1-6; D uncertain. Trimming removed 1 base at V and 6 bases at J, with 13 bases between. Germline CDR1 SGHTA, CDR2 FQGNSA. This CDR3 is 16 amino acids long. In DNA form, the CDR3 reads TGTGCCAGCAGCTTAGGAGGAGGTCGGAGTAATTCACCCCTCCACTTT. This sequence encodes CASSLGGGRSNSPLHF.

The J gene is TRBJ2-7, the V gene TRBV7-8; 7 nucleotides align to TRBD2. CDR1 and CDR2 (germline): SGHVS, FQNEAQ. Trimming at V came to 7 bases and at J to 5 bases, leaving 8 bases not matched to a gene. The CDR3 extends over 13 amino acids. The chain's CDR3 is CASKVTGRNEQYF. DNA for the CDR3: TGTGCCAGCAAGGTTACCGGGAGGAACGAGCAGTACTTC.

DNA of the CDR3: TGCGCCAGCAGCTTAGGCGGGACAGGGACTGGAAACACCATATATTTT. Protein: CASSLGGTGTGNTIYF. V gene TRBV5-1 combines with J gene TRBJ1-3; TRBD1 matches 9 bases. The length of the CDR3 is 16 residues. The trim removed 2 bases at V and 2 bases at J, leaving 5 bases unmatched. Germline values: CDR1 SGHRS, CDR2 YFSETQ.

The chain employs TRBV7-9 and TRBJ2-5; 8 bases are shared with TRBD1. The CDR3 loop spans 13 amino acids. CDR1 and CDR2 from the germline V gene are SEHNR and FQNEAQ (reference sequence). Germline trimming cut 1 base from V and 7 bases from J; bases unmatched to any gene: 2. CDR3 sequence (DNA): TGTGCCAGCAGCTTAGTACAGGGGGGGACCCAGTACTTC. This encodes CASSLVQGGTQYF.

This chain links TRBV5-1 with TRBJ2-3, with D hard to call. The CDR3 is made up of 12 amino acids. CDR1 SGHRS and CDR2 YFSETQ come from the germline V gene. V was pared by 2 bases and J by 0 bases, with 1 base between. The CDR3 loop is CASSFSTDTQYF. CDR3 sequence (DNA): TGCGCCAGCAGCTTTAGCACAGATACGCAGTATTTT. Full variable domain (rest looked up from reference TRBV5-1 and TRBJ2-3): KAGVTQTPRYLIKTRGQQVTLSCSPISGHRSVSWYQQTPGQGLQFLFEYFSETQRNKGNFPGRFSGRQFSNSRSEMNVSTLELGDSALYLCASSFSTDTQYFGPGTRLTVL.

V usage is TRBV11-2 and J usage is TRBJ2-7, with TRBD1 matching 10 bases. CDR3 length: 16 residues. Germline assignment: CDR1 SGHAT and CDR2 FQNNGV. Trimming cost V 5 bases and J 5 bases; bases outside gene matches: 12. The CDR3 protein is CASSPYTPGQGNEQYF. DNA of the CDR3: TGTGCCAGCAGCCCCTACACCCCGGGACAGGGGAACGAGCAGTACTTC.

V usage is TRBV19 and J usage is TRBJ1-5, with D perhaps TRBD1 (5 bases). The CDR3 extends over 15 amino acids. Trimming pared 4 bases from V and 0 bases from J, leaving 10 bases between. CDR1 LNHDA and CDR2 SQIVND come from the germline V gene (reference sequence). CDR3 bases: TGTGCCAGTAGTAATGGCAGGGTTAGCAATCAGCCCCAGCATTTT. It translates to CASSNGRVSNQPQHF.

By share, this clone ranks as medium-sized. The chain couples TRBV28 to TRBJ1-3, with a possible D match to TRBD1 (5 bases). The CDR3 is 16 amino acids. The V end lost 7 bases, the J end lost 8 bases, and 24 bases lay between the germline ends. Per germline, CDR1 MDHEN and CDR2 SYDVKM. CDR3 residues: CASTRGAASLRDTIYF. CDR3 DNA sequence: TGTGCCAGCACAAGAGGGGCAGCCTCTCTGCGGGACACCATATATTTT.

V is TRBV7-2 and J is TRBJ2-5, with a possible D match to TRBD1 (6 bases). CDR1 and CDR2 (germline): SGHTA, FQGNSA. Trimming shortened V by 6 bases and J by 3 bases, and 11 bases separated the two germline ends. This CDR3 spans 13 amino acids. The CDR3 coding sequence is TGTGCCAGCAGTCAACGGACAGAAGAGACCCAGTACTTC. Translation gives CASSQRTEETQYF.

The V call is TRBV18, the J call TRBJ2-7; no clear D gene. Germline-derived CDR1 and CDR2 are KGHSH and LQKENI. This CDR3 is built from 13 residues. With 0 bases removed from V and 3 bases from J, the gap between germline ends came to 6 bases. The CDR3 DNA reads TGTGCCAGCTCACCACCGTCCCTCTACGAGCAGTACTTC. Its translation is CASSPPSLYEQYF.

The chain couples TRBV14 to TRBJ2-3; D remains ambiguous. The germline CDR1 and CDR2 sequences are SGHDN and FVKESK. V was pared by 1 base and J by 1 base, with 12 bases between. This CDR3 contains 16 residues. The CDR3 sequence is CASSQALAAGTDTQYF. CDR3 nucleotide sequence: TGTGCCAGCAGCCAAGCTCTGGCGGCGGGCACAGATACGCAGTATTTT.